The clone carrying this TCR beta chain turned up a few times. In the study's own analysis: For nucleated cells, counts were estimated from reference gene primer amplification. The table came from immunoSEQ multiplex PCR; TCRdb's copy has only in-frame clones and leaves some out. The V and J calls and clone size come from that table; D and trimming were worked out from the DNA. Among some 220,000 clones listed, roughly 84% were seen once. V was pared by 5 bases and J by 9 bases, with 10 bases of the junction left unmatched. The CDR3 extends over 14 amino acids. CDR1 and CDR2 (germline): SGHAT, FQNNGV. The record originates from a study of blood T cell repertoires in COVID-19. About the study: There were acute and convalescent COVID-19 samples, and they came from the United States, Italy and Spain. Sample material is recorded as cDNA or gDNA derived from T cells, B-cell-depleted T cells, or PBMCs.

This receptor was obtained from a woman over 75 with active or convalescent COVID-19. The specimen was peripheral blood. The V and J genes are TRBV11-2 and TRBJ1-5; 7 bases map to TRBD1. CDR3 nucleotide sequence: TGTGCCAGCAGCCGGGGACAGTGGGGAGGGCCCCAGCATTTT. Translating gives CASSRGQWGGPQHF.